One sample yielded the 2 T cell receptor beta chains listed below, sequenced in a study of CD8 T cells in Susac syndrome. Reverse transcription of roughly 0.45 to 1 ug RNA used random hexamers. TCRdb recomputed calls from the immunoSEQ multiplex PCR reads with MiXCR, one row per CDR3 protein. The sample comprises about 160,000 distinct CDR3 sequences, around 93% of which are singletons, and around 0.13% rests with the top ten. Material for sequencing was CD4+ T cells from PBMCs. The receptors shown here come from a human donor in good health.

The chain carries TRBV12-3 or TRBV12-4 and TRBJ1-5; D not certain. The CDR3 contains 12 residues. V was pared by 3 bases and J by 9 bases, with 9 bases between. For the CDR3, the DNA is TGTGCCAGCAGTTTGGTCCCAGCGCCCCAGCATTTT. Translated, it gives CASSLVPAPQHF.

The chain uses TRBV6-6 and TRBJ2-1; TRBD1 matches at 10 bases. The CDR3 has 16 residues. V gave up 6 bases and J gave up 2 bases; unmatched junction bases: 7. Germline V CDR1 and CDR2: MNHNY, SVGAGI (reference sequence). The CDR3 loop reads CASRDRGSHTYNEQFF. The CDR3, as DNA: TGTGCCAGCAGGGACAGGGGGTCGCACACCTACAATGAGCAGTTCTTC.